Below are 11 T cell receptor beta chains sequenced from a single sample in a study of tumor-infiltrating lymphocytes in localized non-small cell lung cancer. TCRdb keeps only in-frame clones here, not all; method: immunoSEQ multiplex PCR. The data show around 15,000 clones, around 81% seen once. The specimen was uninvolved lung tissue not adjacent to the tumor. Receptor source: a human donor with non-small cell lung cancer.

A remark on this clone: A read error may account for a junction end that differs from germline. This chain's CDR3 is CASSLAGEGDTQYF. The DNA for the CDR3 is TGTGCCAGCAGTTTAGCGGGAGAGGGGGATACGCAGTATTTT. The J gene is TRBJ2-3, the V gene TRBV11-3; 9 positions agree with TRBD2. This CDR3 is 14 amino acids long. Germline CDR1 reads SGHNT; CDR2 reads YENEEA.

This clone showed up just a few times. The chain employs TRBV2 and TRBJ1-2; a weak D match, TRBD1 (5 bases). The V gene lost 1 base and the J gene lost 7 bases, with 10 bases spanning the gap. The CDR3 sequence is 13 residues long. In germline, CDR1 is SNHLY, CDR2 FYNNEI. CDR3 loop: CASSEVQGGGYTF. The CDR3, as DNA: TGTGCCAGCAGTGAAGTTCAGGGTGGTGGCTACACCTTC.

CDR3 amino acids: CASSSRRMGTEAFF. CDR3 nucleotides: TGTGCCAGCAGTTCCCGACGGATGGGGACTGAAGCTTTCTTT. The chain recombines TRBV27 with TRBJ1-1; D not resolved. The CDR3 has 14 amino acids. Looked up from germline, CDR1 is MNHEY and CDR2 is SMNVEV (reference sequence). V was trimmed by 4 bases and J by 5 bases, leaving 14 bases between them.

J is TRBJ1-1 and V is TRBV5-4; no definite D call. Trimming cost V 3 bases and J 0 bases, with 12 bases left between them. The CDR3 sequence is 15 residues long. Germline V gives CDR1 SGHNT, CDR2 YYREEE (reference sequence). As DNA, the CDR3 is TGTGCCAGCAGCTCTCTCGCCAGGATGAACACTGAAGCTTTCTTT. Protein: CASSSLARMNTEAFF.

The table lists this clone with a count of one. The chain combines TRBV2 with TRBJ2-3, with TRBD1 matching 9 bases. From germline, CDR1 is SNHLY and CDR2 FYNNEI. The CDR3 length is 17 residues. V lost 5 bases, J lost 2 bases, and 11 bases stayed unmatched. The CDR3 here is CASSPVPDRGFTDTQYF. CDR3 nucleotide sequence: TGTGCCAGCAGTCCGGTGCCGGACAGGGGATTCACAGATACGCAGTATTTT.

The V call is TRBV2, the J call TRBJ1-5; 10 bases line up with TRBD1. This CDR3 region has 16 residues. The trim removed 3 bases at V and 4 bases at J, leaving 6 bases unmatched. Germline CDR1 and CDR2: SNHLY and FYNNEI. CDR3 loop: CASSDRLGQGNQPQHF. The CDR3 nucleotides are TGTGCCAGCAGTGATCGGCTGGGACAGGGGAATCAGCCCCAGCATTTT.

This chain links TRBV23-1 with TRBJ2-7, with D perhaps matching TRBD2 (5 bases). TRBV23-1 is recorded as an ORF, its role being uncertain. The CDR3 covers 12 residues. V dropped 8 bases and J dropped 4 bases, with 12 bases sitting between them. Here the CDR3 DNA reads TGCGCCAGCGGTCTTTGGAGGTACGAGCAGTACTTC. Encoded protein: CASGLWRYEQYF.

The rearrangement joins TRBV28 to TRBJ1-5, with a weak D call TRBD1 (5 bases). This CDR3 comprises 14 residues. V lost 4 bases and J lost 7, with 14 bases in between. Germline CDR1 reads MDHEN; CDR2 reads SYDVKM. The CDR3 nucleotides are TGTGCCAGCAGTTCCCAGGGTGGGCGGCAGCCCCAGCATTTT. It is translated as CASSSQGGRQPQHF.

The DNA for the CDR3 is TGCGCCAGCACTACAGGTTATGGACAGCCCCAGCATTTT. Translation gives CASTTGYGQPQHF. This sequence joins TRBV10-2 and TRBJ1-5; TRBD1 might be the D (5 bases). Germline CDR1 reads WSHSY; CDR2 reads SAAADI. The CDR3 is 13 amino acids. V dropped 7 bases and J dropped 7 bases, with 14 bases sitting between them.

The chain uses TRBV30 and TRBJ1-1; 10 bases fit TRBD1. CDR1 is GTSNPN and CDR2 is SVGIG in the germline V gene (reference sequence). This CDR3 has 10 residues. V lost 7 bases to trimming and J lost 11 bases; unmatched junction nucleotides: 4. CDR3 protein: CALDRGFAFF. DNA for the CDR3: TGTGCCTTGGACAGGGGGTTCGCTTTCTTT.

This clone was observed once. The chain couples TRBV2 to TRBJ2-7, with D maybe TRBD2 (6 bases). The CDR3 runs 14 residues. Germline V gene sequence: CDR1 SNHLY, CDR2 FYNNEI. Trimming stripped 3 bases from V and 4 bases from J, with 13 bases between. The chain's CDR3 is CASSELGGGYEQYF. The CDR3 nucleotides are TGTGCCAGCAGTGAGCTCGGGGGTGGATACGAGCAGTACTTC. The full variable domain, in which reference TRBV2 and TRBJ2-7 provide the parts outside the CDR3, is EPEVTQTPSHQVTQMGQEVILRCVPISNHLYFYWYRQILGQKVEFLVSFYNNEISEKSEIFDDQFSVERPDGSNFTLKIRSTKLEDSAMYFCASSELGGGYEQYFGPGTRLTVT.